The 28 T cell receptor beta chains listed next were all sequenced from one sample in a study of vaccination effects on CD4 cells after COVID-19. Libraries were prepared by immunoSEQ multiplex PCR; TCRdb keeps only in-frame clonotypes and omits some of them. The table includes fewer than 40,000 clones, 82% detected once. Viral peptide pool expansion of antigen-specific CD4+ T cells preceded sequencing in the ViraFEST assay. After roughly 11 days in culture, the CD4+ T cells were isolated. Each participant was administered two doses of either the BNT162b2 or the mRNA-1273 vaccine. The antigens of these receptors remain unknown. This material consisted of CD4+ T cells from PBMCs cultured with HCoV-NL63 spike peptides, taken after COVID-19 vaccination. These receptors were collected from a human donor who received a COVID-19 vaccine. Some clones in this sample may be carry-over from other donors' samples.

The chain has TRBV4-1 and TRBJ1-2; D is undetermined. The CDR3 spans 15 residues. Germline CDR1 MGHRA, CDR2 YSYEKL. The V and J ends lost 4 bases and 2 bases respectively, with 14 bases between them. CDR3 amino acids: CASSPPGRSNYGYTF. CDR3 nucleotide sequence: TGCGCCAGCAGCCCCCCCGGAAGGTCAAACTATGGCTACACCTTC.

The V gene is TRBV6-6, the J gene TRBJ2-3, with 8 nucleotides matching TRBD2. The CDR3 consists of 16 residues. The germline CDR1 and CDR2 sequences are MNHNY and SVGAGI (reference sequence). V dropped 2 bases and J dropped 2; count of bases not matched to a gene: 6. CDR3 sequence reads: CASSYTAGGPTDTQYF. DNA for the CDR3: TGTGCCAGCAGTTACACGGCGGGGGGACCCACAGATACGCAGTATTTT.

In this sample, this clone turned up once. The V gene is TRBV6-5, the J gene TRBJ1-2, with TRBD1 identical over 12 bases. The CDR3 is made up of 14 amino acids. Germline assignment: CDR1 MNHEY and CDR2 SVGAGI. Losses at the gene ends were 6 bases for V and 6 bases for J; bases not matched to a gene: 5. The chain's CDR3 is CASRGQGARNGYTF. The CDR3 DNA follows: TGTGCCAGCAGGGGACAGGGGGCTAGGAATGGCTACACCTTC.

The chain recombines TRBV29-1 with TRBJ1-1; 8 nucleotides match TRBD1. The CDR3 has 10 amino acids. The junction had 5 bases not matched to a gene; V was cut back by 6 bases and J by 11 bases. CDR1 is SQVTM, CDR2 ANQGSEA, per germline. CDR3 residues: CSVRQGRAFF. As DNA, the CDR3 is TGCAGCGTCCGACAGGGGAGGGCTTTCTTT.

V usage is TRBV5-5 and J usage is TRBJ2-3; 8 bases align to TRBD1. Germline lookup yields CDR1 SGHKS and CDR2 YYEKEE (reference sequence). This CDR3 has 16 residues. V lost 0 bases, J lost 2 bases, and 5 bases stayed unmatched. The CDR3 sequence: CASSLGWTGHTDTQYF. The CDR3 DNA sequence: TGTGCCAGCAGCTTGGGTTGGACAGGGCACACAGATACGCAGTATTTT.

The chain combines TRBV19 with TRBJ2-1; the D call may be TRBD1 or TRBD2 (5 bases each). The V gene lost 7 bases and the J gene lost 2 bases, with 12 bases spanning the gap. Germline V lookup: CDR1 LNHDA, CDR2 SQIVND (reference sequence). The CDR3 is made up of 14 amino acids. The CDR3: CASTSGTAYNEQFF. CDR3 in DNA: TGTGCCAGTACCTCCGGGACGGCCTACAATGAGCAGTTCTTC.

The chain uses TRBV7-9 and TRBJ2-2; D is perhaps TRBD1 (6 bases). Trimming stripped 10 bases from V and 5 bases from J, with 20 bases between. The germline gives CDR1 SEHNR, CDR2 FQNEAQ (reference sequence). The CDR3 loop spans 15 amino acids. Here the CDR3 DNA reads TGTGCCACCTGGCGCCCCCAGGGGATGACCGGGGAGCTGTTTTTT. Translating gives CATWRPQGMTGELFF.

V usage is TRBV14 and J usage is TRBJ2-4; 7 bases fit TRBD1. The V segment lost 5 bases and the J segment 4 bases; nucleotides outside the gene matches: 5. The CDR3 sequence is 14 residues long. Germline lookup yields CDR1 SGHDN and CDR2 FVKESK. For the CDR3, the DNA is TGTGCCAGCAGCTCACGGGACAGAAAAAACATTCAGTACTTC. Amino acids: CASSSRDRKNIQYF.

This clone was counted only a few times. V is TRBV6-1 and J is TRBJ2-7; 8 bases map to TRBD1. This CDR3 has 14 residues. The V gene's germline CDR1 is MNHNS and CDR2 SASEGT. V was clipped by 3 bases and J by 2 bases; unmatched bases: 3. For the CDR3, the DNA is TGTGCCAGCAGTGAGGGGACAGGCGCCTACGAGCAGTACGTC. Amino acid sequence: CASSEGTGAYEQYV.

The genes are TRBV6-1 and TRBJ2-7; 10 bases are a match to TRBD1. The CDR3 loop spans 14 amino acids. V lost 3 bases to trimming and J lost 5 bases; unmatched junction nucleotides: 4. The germline gives CDR1 MNHNS, CDR2 SASEGT. The CDR3 sequence: CASSDGTGVNEQYV. In nucleotides, the CDR3 is TGTGCCAGCAGTGACGGGACAGGGGTAAACGAGCAGTACGTC.

The chain is built from TRBV24-1 and TRBJ2-1; the D call may be TRBD1 or TRBD2 (6 bases each). This CDR3 region has 14 residues. Trimming took off 3 bases at V and 10 bases at J, with 15 bases between the two ends. The germline V gene has CDR1 KGHDR and CDR2 SFDVKD. The CDR3 sequence: CATSDPRGPEEQFF. CDR3 sequence (DNA): TGTGCCACCAGTGATCCCCGGGGGCCAGAGGAGCAGTTCTTC.

The chain recombines TRBV24-1 with TRBJ2-1, with 7 nucleotides matching TRBD1. There are 15 residues in the CDR3. Trimming cost V 9 bases and J 0 bases; bases outside gene matches: 7. Per the germline V gene, CDR1 is KGHDR and CDR2 is SFDVKD. DNA for the CDR3: TGTGCCACCGGGACAGTTTACAGCTCCTACAATGAGCAGTTCTTC. Translation gives CATGTVYSSYNEQFF.

The rearrangement uses TRBV28 and TRBJ1-6; no definite D call. Germline values: CDR1 MDHEN, CDR2 SYDVKM. The CDR3 covers 14 residues. V lost 5 bases and J lost 10, with 15 bases in between. The CDR3 bases are TGTGCCAGCAGTGCTATAGGGTTGCGGTCACCCCTCCACTTT. Translating gives CASSAIGLRSPLHF.

This chain links TRBV11-2 with TRBJ2-1; D is ambiguous. Trimming removed 0 bases from V and 0 bases from J, with 12 bases in between. The CDR3 is 17 residues long. Germline V gene lookup returns CDR1 SGHAT and CDR2 FQNNGV. This CDR3 is CASSLEGRRSSYNEQFF. The CDR3 DNA reads as TGTGCCAGCAGCTTAGAAGGTCGGAGAAGCTCCTACAATGAGCAGTTCTTC. The full variable domain, its missing parts supplied by reference TRBV11-2 and TRBJ2-1, is EAGVAQSPRYKIIEKRQSVAFWCNPISGHATLYWYQQILGQGPKLLIQFQNNGVVDDSQLPKDRFSAERLKGVDSTLKIQPAKLEDSAVYLCASSLEGRRSSYNEQFFGPGTRLTVL.

This clone occurred a few times. This chain joins TRBV5-1 and TRBJ1-6; 7 bases are a match to TRBD1. Per the germline V gene, CDR1 is SGHRS and CDR2 is YFSETQ. The V and J ends lost 4 bases and 6 bases, in that order; junction bases with no gene match: 7. The CDR3 has 15 residues. The CDR3 DNA reads TGCGCCAGCAGCCCGGAGGGACAGATTAATTCACCCCTCCACTTT. Translation: CASSPEGQINSPLHF.

This clone has a handful of counts. The rearrangement uses TRBV25-1 and TRBJ2-6; D is perhaps TRBD2 (5 bases). The germline CDR1 and CDR2 sequences are MGHDK and SYGVNS. Trimming took off 6 bases at V and 2 bases at J, with 11 bases between the two ends. The CDR3 loop spans 15 amino acids. The CDR3 sequence: CASRYAGAGANVLTF. The CDR3 DNA follows: TGTGCCAGCAGATACGCCGGGGCTGGGGCCAACGTCCTGACTTTC.

The CDR3 nucleotides read TGTGCCTGGAGTCTGGGGACAGGGAAAAACATTCAGTACTTC. Its translation: CAWSLGTGKNIQYF. The chain recombines TRBV30 with TRBJ2-4, with 9 bases aligning to TRBD1. Germline V gives CDR1 GTSNPN, CDR2 SVGIG (reference sequence). The CDR3 has 14 amino acids. After removal of 2 bases from V and 4 bases from J, the junction contained 3 bases not matched to a gene.

This sequence joins TRBV7-2 and TRBJ2-5; TRBD1 matches 8 bases. V lost 4 bases and J lost 4; bases outside the gene matches: 8. The CDR3 extends over 15 amino acids. Germline V gene sequence: CDR1 SGHTA, CDR2 FQGNSA. CDR3: CASSSGGASAETQYF. The DNA for the CDR3 is TGTGCCAGCAGCTCAGGGGGCGCGAGTGCAGAGACCCAGTACTTC.

The genes are TRBV5-1 and TRBJ1-1; a possible D gene is TRBD1 (6 bases). This CDR3 contains 17 residues. V was trimmed by 0 bases and J by 4 bases, leaving 19 bases between them. CDR1 is SGHRS and CDR2 is YFSETQ in the germline V gene. The CDR3 DNA sequence: TGCGCCAGCAGCTTGGCCGCAGGGGCAGGTATGAGCACTGAAGCTTTCTTT. The encoded protein is CASSLAAGAGMSTEAFF.

The V gene is TRBV30, the J gene TRBJ1-1; no clear D. This CDR3 is built from 15 residues. The V gene's germline CDR1 is GTSNPN and CDR2 SVGIG (reference sequence). The V end was cut by 3 bases, the J end by 0 bases, with 14 bases between. The CDR3 DNA sequence: TGTGCCTGGAGGCCCCTCAGGTGGATGAACACTGAAGCTTTCTTT. It codes for CAWRPLRWMNTEAFF.

This sequence joins TRBV3-1 (or the pseudogene TRBV3-2) and TRBJ1-1, with D tentatively TRBD1 (5 bases). Between the trimmed V and J ends, which lost 6 bases and 1 base, there was a span of 12 bases. This CDR3 contains 14 residues. In germline, CDR1 is LGHDT, CDR2 YNNKEL (reference sequence). CDR3 in DNA: TGTGCCAGCAGGGGAACCACAGGGAACACTGAAGCTTTCTTT. Protein: CASRGTTGNTEAFF.

V and J are TRBV24-1 and TRBJ2-3; 8 nucleotides align to TRBD1. Germline values: CDR1 KGHDR, CDR2 SFDVKD. The J segment lost 4 bases and the V segment lost 5 bases, leaving 7 bases of the junction unmatched. The CDR3 has 15 amino acids. The CDR3 sequence is CATSAIRTGSDTQYF. CDR3 DNA sequence: TGTGCCACCAGTGCTATCCGGACAGGGTCAGATACGCAGTATTTT.

The rearrangement joins TRBV3-1 (or the pseudogene TRBV3-2) to TRBJ1-3; no definite D call. Trimming pared 1 base from V and 0 bases from J, leaving 13 bases between. The germline gives CDR1 LGHDT, CDR2 YNNKEL (reference sequence). The CDR3 contains 17 residues. CDR3 loop: CASSQGEGYFSGNTIYF. The CDR3 bases are TGTGCCAGCAGCCAAGGCGAAGGATACTTCTCTGGAAACACCATATATTTT.

This clone turned up a few times. The chain employs TRBV2 and TRBJ1-2; D ambiguous. The CDR3 is 12 residues long. The germline V gene has CDR1 SNHLY and CDR2 FYNNEI. V shed 10 bases and J shed 6 bases, with 15 bases lying between them. DNA for the CDR3: TGTGCCATCTCCCCGGACTCCCATGGCTACACCTTC. It codes for CAISPDSHGYTF.

The V call is TRBV6-5, the J call TRBJ2-1; 7 bases map to TRBD1. Trimming took 5 bases from V and 4 from J; bases not matched to a gene: 5. Germline V gene data show CDR1 as MNHEY and CDR2 as SVGAGI. The CDR3 loop spans 14 amino acids. The CDR3 loop is CASSRAGGYNEQFF. CDR3 nucleotide sequence: TGTGCCAGCAGTCGGGCAGGGGGATACAATGAGCAGTTCTTC.

This clone appeared a single time. The chain joins TRBV11-2 to TRBJ1-2, with D possibly TRBD1 on 5 matching bases. This CDR3 comprises 13 residues. The V gene's germline CDR1 is SGHAT and CDR2 FQNNGV. The V gene lost 2 bases and the J gene lost 4 bases, with 8 bases spanning the gap. CDR3 sequence reads: CASSLQGGYGYTF. The CDR3 DNA reads TGTGCCAGCAGCTTACAGGGCGGCTATGGCTACACCTTC.

This clone was detected only a few times. The rearrangement links TRBV19 to TRBJ1-2; D is possibly TRBD1 (5 bases). The CDR3 loop spans 14 amino acids. Trimming cost V 7 bases and J 3 bases, with 15 bases left between them. Germline V gene data show CDR1 as LNHDA and CDR2 as SQIVND (reference sequence). CDR3 residues: CASKSAAGDYGYTF. The CDR3 DNA reads TGTGCCAGTAAAAGCGCCGCGGGGGACTATGGCTACACCTTC.

V and J are TRBV18 and TRBJ2-1; 10 nucleotides agree with TRBD1. CDR1 is KGHSH and CDR2 is LQKENI in the germline V gene. The CDR3 totals 14 residues. The trim removed 6 bases at V and 6 bases at J, leaving 5 bases unmatched. The CDR3 here is CASSVRDRGNEQFF. DNA for the CDR3: TGTGCCAGCTCCGTCCGGGACAGGGGCAATGAGCAGTTCTTC.